This TCR beta chain is from a study of T cells after yellow fever vaccination. Study-wide points: Abundant clonotypes from the bulk population could contaminate FACS-sorted repertoires. A weaker secondary response peaked on day 5, the primary on day 15.

V was pared by 0 bases and J by 2 bases, with 14 bases between. Germline CDR1 reads SGDLS; CDR2 reads YYNGEE. This CDR3 comprises 16 residues. This clonotype has just a few counts. Its specificity is not known. Conversion of TCR transcripts into cDNA relied on 5'RACE template switching, which added a universal primer site and UMIs. TCRdb fed the 5' RACE reads into MiXCR, producing one record per CDR3 protein. The sample has roughly 300,000 distinct CDR3 sequences; 6.8% are singletons. Material: PBMCs, obtained about 49 days after the first yellow fever vaccination. The sequence was obtained from a man aged 18-30 years who received the YFV17D yellow fever vaccine. The chain carries TRBV9 and TRBJ2-5; D ambiguous. Here the CDR3 reads CASSVAAWAGQETQYF. The CDR3 DNA is TGTGCCAGCAGCGTAGCTGCTTGGGCAGGACAAGAGACCCAGTACTTC. Supplemented by reference TRBV9 and TRBJ2-5, the full variable domain reads DSGVTQTPKHLITATGQRVTLRCSPRSGDLSVYWYQQSLDQGLQFLIQYYNGEERAKGNILERFSAQQFPDLHSELNLSSLELGDSALYFCASSVAAWAGQETQYFGPGTRLLVL.